This T cell receptor beta chain was retrieved from a study of blood T cell repertoires in COVID-19. About the study: Samples of COVID-19 (acute and convalescent) were obtained from the United States, Italy and Spain. T cells, B-cell-depleted T cells, or PBMCs supplied cDNA or gDNA.

In the authors' methods: Nucleated cell counts were estimated from reference gene primer amplification. Sequencing used immunoSEQ multiplex PCR; TCRdb keeps in-frame clones, though not all of them. V and J calls plus clone size are reproduced from that table; the DNA served to infer D and trimming. The sample holds around 170,000 clones, under 80% seen once. CDR3 size: 15 residues. From germline, CDR1 is MGHRA and CDR2 YSYEKL. V was pared by 4 bases and J by 7 bases, with 11 bases of the junction left unmatched. Sequencing was carried out using peripheral blood. The genes are TRBV4-1 and TRBJ2-5, with 8 nucleotides matching TRBD1. The receptor was isolated from a woman at least 80 years old with acute or convalescent COVID-19. CDR3 sequence reads: CASSLQGAAAGTQYF. The CDR3 bases are TGCGCCAGCAGCCTTCAGGGGGCTGCCGCAGGGACCCAGTACTTC.